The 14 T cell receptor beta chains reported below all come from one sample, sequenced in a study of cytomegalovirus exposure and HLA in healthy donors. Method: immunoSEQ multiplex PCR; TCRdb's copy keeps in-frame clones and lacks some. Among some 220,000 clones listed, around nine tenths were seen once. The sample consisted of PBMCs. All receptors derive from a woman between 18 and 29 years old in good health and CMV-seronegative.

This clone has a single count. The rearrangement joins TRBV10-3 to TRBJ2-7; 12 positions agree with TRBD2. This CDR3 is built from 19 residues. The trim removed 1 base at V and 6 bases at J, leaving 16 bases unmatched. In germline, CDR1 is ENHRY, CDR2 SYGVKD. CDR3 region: CAISELRLAGGPRLPEQYF. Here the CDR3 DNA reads TGTGCCATCAGTGAGTTGAGGCTAGCGGGAGGGCCTAGACTCCCCGAGCAGTACTTC.

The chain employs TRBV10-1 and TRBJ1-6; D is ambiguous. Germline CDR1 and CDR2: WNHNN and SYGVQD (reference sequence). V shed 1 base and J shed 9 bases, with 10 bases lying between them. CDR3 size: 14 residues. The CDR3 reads CASSEYGRGSPLHF. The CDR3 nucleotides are TGCGCCAGCAGTGAGTACGGACGGGGTTCACCCCTCCACTTT.

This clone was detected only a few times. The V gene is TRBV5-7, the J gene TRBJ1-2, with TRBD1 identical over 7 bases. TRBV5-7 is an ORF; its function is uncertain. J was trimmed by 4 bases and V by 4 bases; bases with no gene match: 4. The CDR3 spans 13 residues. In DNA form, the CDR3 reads TGTGCCAGCAGCATGACAGGGATCTATGGCTACACCTTC. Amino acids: CASSMTGIYGYTF.

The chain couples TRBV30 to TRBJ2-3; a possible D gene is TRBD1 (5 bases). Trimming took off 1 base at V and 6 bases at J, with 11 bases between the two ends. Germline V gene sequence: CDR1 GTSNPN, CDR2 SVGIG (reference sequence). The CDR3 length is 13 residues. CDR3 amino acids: CAWSGQTLDTQYF. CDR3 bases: TGTGCCTGGAGTGGACAGACCCTTGATACGCAGTATTTT.

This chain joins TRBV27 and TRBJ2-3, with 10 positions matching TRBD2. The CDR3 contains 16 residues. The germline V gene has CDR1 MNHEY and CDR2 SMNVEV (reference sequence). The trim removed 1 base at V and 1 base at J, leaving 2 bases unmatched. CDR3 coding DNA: TGTGCCAGCAGTTTATTGGGGACTAGCGGCACAGATACGCAGTATTTT. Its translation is CASSLLGTSGTDTQYF.

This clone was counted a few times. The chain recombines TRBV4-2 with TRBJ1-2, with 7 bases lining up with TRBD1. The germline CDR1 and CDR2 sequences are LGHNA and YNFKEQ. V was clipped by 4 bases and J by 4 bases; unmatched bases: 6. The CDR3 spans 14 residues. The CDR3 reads CASSRPGQPYGYTF. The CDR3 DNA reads TGTGCCAGCAGCCGCCCGGGACAGCCCTATGGCTACACCTTC.

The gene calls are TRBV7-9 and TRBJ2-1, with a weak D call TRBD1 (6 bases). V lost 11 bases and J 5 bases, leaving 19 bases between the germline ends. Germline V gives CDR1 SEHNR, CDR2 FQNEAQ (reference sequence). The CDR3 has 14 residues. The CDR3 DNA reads TGTGCCGGCTTTTATAGGGACAACCACAATGAGCAGTTCTTC. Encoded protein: CAGFYRDNHNEQFF.

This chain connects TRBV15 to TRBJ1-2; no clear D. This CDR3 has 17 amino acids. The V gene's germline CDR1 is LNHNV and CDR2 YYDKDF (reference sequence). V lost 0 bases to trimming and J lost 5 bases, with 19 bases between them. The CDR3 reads CATSRDPDWEGDYGYTF. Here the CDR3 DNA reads TGTGCCACCAGCAGAGACCCGGATTGGGAGGGAGATTATGGCTACACCTTC.

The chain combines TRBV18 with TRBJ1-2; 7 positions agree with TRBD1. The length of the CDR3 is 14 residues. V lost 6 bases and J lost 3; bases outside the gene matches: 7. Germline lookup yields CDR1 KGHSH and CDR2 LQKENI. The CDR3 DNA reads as TGTGCCAGCTCTGTTACAGGGGACGACTATGGCTACACCTTC. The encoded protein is CASSVTGDDYGYTF. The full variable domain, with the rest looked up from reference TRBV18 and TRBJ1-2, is NAGVMQNPRHLVRRRGQEARLRCSPMKGHSHVYWYRQLPEEGLKFMVYLQKENIIDESGMPKERFSAEFPKEGPSILRIQQVVRGDSAAYFCASSVTGDDYGYTFGSGTRLTVV.

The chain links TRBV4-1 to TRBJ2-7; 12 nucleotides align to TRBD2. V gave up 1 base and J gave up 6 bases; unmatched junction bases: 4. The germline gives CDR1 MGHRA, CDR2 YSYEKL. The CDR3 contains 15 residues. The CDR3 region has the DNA TGCGCCAGCAGCCAAGGACTAGCGGGAGCACCCGAGCAGTACTTC. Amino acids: CASSQGLAGAPEQYF.

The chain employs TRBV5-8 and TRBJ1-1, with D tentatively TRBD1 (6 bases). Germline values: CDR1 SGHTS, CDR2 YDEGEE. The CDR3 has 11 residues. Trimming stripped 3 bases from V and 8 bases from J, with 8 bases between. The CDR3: CASSWGTEAFF. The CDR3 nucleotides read TGTGCCAGCAGCTGGGGGACAGAAGCTTTCTTT. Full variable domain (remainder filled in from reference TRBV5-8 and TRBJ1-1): EAGVTQSPTHLIKTRGQQATLRCSPISGHTSVYWYQQALGLGLQFLLWYDEGEERNRGNFPPRFSGRQFPNYSSELNVNALELEDSALYLCASSWGTEAFFGQGTRLTVV.

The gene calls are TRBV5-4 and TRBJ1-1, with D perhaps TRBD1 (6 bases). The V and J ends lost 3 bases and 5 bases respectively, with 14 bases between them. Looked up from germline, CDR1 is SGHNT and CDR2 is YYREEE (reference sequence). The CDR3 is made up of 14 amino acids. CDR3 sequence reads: CASSSRYRVTEAFF. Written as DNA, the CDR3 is TGTGCCAGCAGCTCGAGGTACAGGGTGACTGAAGCTTTCTTT.

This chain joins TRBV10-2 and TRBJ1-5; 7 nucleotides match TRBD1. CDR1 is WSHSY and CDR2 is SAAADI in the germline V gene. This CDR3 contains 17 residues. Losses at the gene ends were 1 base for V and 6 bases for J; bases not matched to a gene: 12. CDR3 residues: CASSELGATGVSQPQHF. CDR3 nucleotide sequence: TGCGCCAGCAGTGAGTTGGGGGCTACAGGGGTCAGTCAGCCCCAGCATTTT.

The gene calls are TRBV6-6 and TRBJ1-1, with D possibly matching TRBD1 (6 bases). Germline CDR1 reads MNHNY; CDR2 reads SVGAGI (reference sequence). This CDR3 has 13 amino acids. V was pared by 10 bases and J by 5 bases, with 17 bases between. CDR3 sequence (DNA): TGTGCCACAGGGGAGCGGGGACAAACTGAAGCTTTCTTT. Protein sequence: CATGERGQTEAFF.